The next 15 T cell receptor beta chains were all read from a single sample in a study of cytomegalovirus exposure and HLA in healthy donors. The PCR made use of 60 Vbeta and 13 Jbeta primers. The protocol was immunoSEQ multiplex PCR, while the TCRdb copy is restricted to in-frame clones and leaves out a portion. The specimen's table records 35,000 or so clones. The sequencing input was PBMCs. The receptors originated from a man aged 40-50 years in good health and CMV-seropositive.

This sequence joins TRBV5-1 and TRBJ1-2; TRBD1 aligns across 7 bases. V trimming: 0 bases; J trimming: 6 bases; junction bases outside the gene matches: 5. Germline V gene sequence: CDR1 SGHRS, CDR2 YFSETQ. This CDR3 has 14 amino acids. CDR3 loop: CASSLEGALDGYTF. CDR3 nucleotides: TGCGCCAGCAGCTTGGAGGGGGCTCTGGATGGCTACACCTTC.

This rearrangement joins TRBV5-1 to TRBJ2-1, with TRBD1 matching 9 bases. Germline V gene sequence: CDR1 SGHRS, CDR2 YFSETQ. V gave up 4 bases and J gave up 7 bases; unmatched junction bases: 6. CDR3 length: 14 residues. The CDR3 region has the DNA TGCGCCAGCAGCGATGACAGGGGGGGGAATGAGCAGTTCTTC. Its translation is CASSDDRGGNEQFF.

This chain connects TRBV19 to TRBJ2-7, with 10 bases matching TRBD2. Trimming removed 1 base from V and 3 bases from J; junction bases left unmatched: 3. CDR1 and CDR2 (germline): LNHDA, SQIVND (reference sequence). The CDR3 spans 15 residues. CDR3 in DNA: TGTGCCAGTAGTATAGGGGCTAGCGGGAGCTACGAGCAGTACTTC. Encoded protein: CASSIGASGSYEQYF.

The chain employs TRBV13 and TRBJ2-7, with 9 bases that match TRBD1. The CDR3 length is 14 residues. Germline CDR1 reads PRHDT; CDR2 reads FYEKMQ (reference sequence). Trimming took 5 bases from V and 3 from J; bases not matched to a gene: 5. The CDR3 DNA reads as TGTGCCAGCAGCATCGGGACAGGGAGCTACGAGCAGTACTTC. Protein sequence: CASSIGTGSYEQYF.

The genes are TRBV6-1 and TRBJ2-5; 10 positions agree with TRBD1. J was trimmed by 0 bases and V by 8 bases; bases with no gene match: 6. This CDR3 comprises 15 residues. Germline V gene data show CDR1 as MNHNS and CDR2 as SASEGT. The DNA of the CDR3 is TGTGCCAGCCGCCGGGACAGGGGAAACCAAGAGACCCAGTACTTC. Amino acids: CASRRDRGNQETQYF.

CDR3 DNA: TGTGCCTGGAGTCCAAGCTCCTCTATCGGGCAGTATTTT. Protein product: CAWSPSSSIGQYF. V and J are TRBV30 and TRBJ2-3, with D unclear. From germline, CDR1 is GTSNPN and CDR2 SVGIG (reference sequence). The V and J ends lost 2 bases and 11 bases respectively, with 17 bases between them. The CDR3 covers 13 residues.

This rearrangement joins TRBV6-6 to TRBJ2-2; TRBD2 agrees at 12 bases. J was trimmed by 1 base and V by 4 bases; bases with no gene match: 1. CDR3 length equals 16 residues. Looked up from germline, CDR1 is MNHNY and CDR2 is SVGAGI (reference sequence). CDR3 DNA: TGTGCCAGCAGTTGGACTAGCGGGAAGAACACCGGGGAGCTGTTTTTT. Amino acid sequence: CASSWTSGKNTGELFF.

The chain employs TRBV11-3 and TRBJ2-5; 10 bases line up with TRBD2. Judging by the DNA end, TRBJ2-7 fits better; the J call may be wrong. Germline V gene lookup returns CDR1 SGHNT and CDR2 YENEEA. The CDR3 is 20 amino acids. CDR3 nucleotides: TGTGCCAGCAGCTTAGCCCGGGCTAGCGGGAGCGTATTGAGGTCCTACGAGCAGTACTTC. Protein: CASSLARASGSVLRSYEQYF.

This chain links TRBV28 with TRBJ1-2, with a weak D call TRBD1 (6 bases). The germline gives CDR1 MDHEN, CDR2 SYDVKM. Trimming removed 4 bases at V and 4 bases at J, with 16 bases between. The CDR3 has 15 residues. CDR3 residues: CASSWGLGGAYGYTF. CDR3 DNA sequence: TGTGCCAGCAGTTGGGGGTTGGGGGGGGCCTATGGCTACACCTTC.

The V call is TRBV4-1, the J call TRBJ2-1, with D unresolved. CDR1 is MGHRA, CDR2 YSYEKL, per germline. V shed 0 bases and J shed 9 bases, with 12 bases lying between them. This CDR3 spans 14 amino acids. The CDR3 reads CASSQDEALGEQFF. For the CDR3, the DNA is TGCGCCAGCAGCCAAGATGAGGCGCTGGGTGAGCAGTTCTTC.

The CDR3 DNA follows: TGTGCCATCCAAACGGCAGGCGCCCACTATGGCTACACCTTC. Translating it yields CAIQTAGAHYGYTF. The chain uses TRBV10-3 and TRBJ1-2, with D unresolved. Trimming shortened V by 8 bases and J by 3 bases, and 16 bases separated the two germline ends. CDR3 length: 14 residues. The germline V gene has CDR1 ENHRY and CDR2 SYGVKD.

CDR3 coding DNA: TGTGCTAGTGCCGACAGCAAGGATTCACCCCTCCACTTT. Amino acids: CASADSKDSPLHF. The chain uses TRBV12-5 and TRBJ1-6, with a possible D match to TRBD1 (5 bases). V was clipped by 7 bases and J by 8 bases, with 12 bases between them. The CDR3 runs 13 residues. Per the germline V gene, CDR1 is LGHNT and CDR2 is FRNRAP.

The chain links TRBV6-5 to TRBJ1-2; TRBD1 is a possible D gene (6 bases). CDR1 is MNHEY, CDR2 SVGAGI, per germline. The CDR3 covers 16 residues. V was shortened by 2 bases and J by 0 bases, with 13 bases between the two germline ends. The CDR3 DNA reads TGTGCCAGCAGTTACGAACAGGGAACCCCTAACTATGGCTACACCTTC. Translating gives CASSYEQGTPNYGYTF.

The chain uses TRBV18 and TRBJ2-3; D might be TRBD1 (5 bases). The CDR3 is made up of 14 amino acids. CDR1 KGHSH and CDR2 LQKENI come from the germline V gene. Trimming left V 3 bases short and J 3 bases short, with 10 bases between. CDR3 in DNA: TGTGCCAGCTCACCGGGGCAGGGTACAGATACGCAGTATTTT. Its protein is CASSPGQGTDTQYF.

This chain links TRBV6-6 with TRBJ2-1, with 15 bases fitting TRBD2. CDR1 MNHNY and CDR2 SVGAGI come from the germline V gene (reference sequence). J lost 7 bases, V lost 10 bases, and 8 bases had no gene match. The CDR3 has 15 residues. Here the CDR3 DNA reads TGTGCCATCACACCAGGGACTAGCGGGGGGAATGAGCAGTTCTTC. Amino acids: CAITPGTSGGNEQFF.